The 11 T cell receptor beta chains in this list originate from one sample, sequenced in a study of chemoradiotherapy in HPV16-positive cancers. This table comes from immunoSEQ multiplex PCR, and its TCRdb copy is limited to in-frame clones, with some not included. The table includes about 6,200 clones, roughly 84% detected once. The input for sequencing was tumor tissue, taken from a patient who underwent chemoradiotherapy. These receptors were collected from a human donor with HPV-associated anogenital cancer.

The CDR3 bases are TGTGCCAGCAAGGGACAGGGGGCCACTGAAGCTTTCTTT. Translated: CASKGQGATEAFF. The V and J genes are TRBV6-6 and TRBJ1-1; 12 positions agree with TRBD1. Germline CDR1 reads MNHNY; CDR2 reads SVGAGI (reference sequence). The J segment lost 4 bases and the V segment lost 7 bases, leaving 1 base of the junction unmatched. CDR3 length: 13 residues.

The chain couples TRBV7-3 to TRBJ2-2; D ambiguous. The V end lost 1 base, the J end lost 4 bases, and 13 bases lay between the germline ends. CDR3 length: 16 amino acids. Germline V gives CDR1 SGHTA, CDR2 FQGTGA. For the CDR3, the DNA is TGTGCCAGCAGCTTAAACGCAAATACCCCCACCGGGGAGCTGTTTTTT. Its translation: CASSLNANTPTGELFF.

This clone has only one observation. V is TRBV2 and J is TRBJ2-7, with a weak D call TRBD2 (6 bases). Germline V gives CDR1 SNHLY, CDR2 FYNNEI. This CDR3 contains 12 residues. With 4 bases removed from V and 5 bases from J, the gap between germline ends came to 9 bases. CDR3 residues: CASSVGGNEQYF. For the CDR3, the DNA is TGTGCCAGCAGTGTGGGGGGTAACGAGCAGTACTTC.

This clone occurred a few times. The V call is TRBV5-1, the J call TRBJ2-3; a possible D gene is TRBD2 (6 bases). The germline CDR1 and CDR2 sequences are SGHRS and YFSETQ. The CDR3 consists of 16 residues. V was shortened by 4 bases and J by 0 bases, with 15 bases between the two germline ends. CDR3 residues: CASSLSERVSTDTQYF. For the CDR3, the DNA is TGCGCCAGCAGCCTGTCGGAGCGGGTTAGCACAGATACGCAGTATTTT.

In this sample, this clone turned up once. The rearrangement joins TRBV18 to TRBJ2-1, with 8 nucleotides matching TRBD2. The germline gives CDR1 KGHSH, CDR2 LQKENI. After removal of 0 bases from V and 6 bases from J, the junction contained 13 bases not matched to a gene. The CDR3 has 18 residues. The CDR3 DNA reads TGTGCCAGCTCACCACCTTATCTAGCGGGCCGCCGGGGCAATGAGCAGTTCTTC. Its translation: CASSPPYLAGRRGNEQFF.

This sequence joins TRBV2 and TRBJ1-5; 7 bases are a match to TRBD1. This CDR3 is built from 13 residues. Looked up from germline, CDR1 is SNHLY and CDR2 is FYNNEI. The ends lost 11 bases at V and 7 bases at J; junction bases unmatched: 11. CDR3 bases: TGTGCCGGGGGCAGGACAGGAGGCCAGCCCCAGCATTTT. Amino acids: CAGGRTGGQPQHF.

The gene calls are TRBV5-4 and TRBJ1-1, with TRBD1 matching over 8 bases. V trimming: 4 bases; J trimming: 10 bases; junction bases outside the gene matches: 12. This CDR3 has 14 amino acids. CDR1 and CDR2 (germline): SGHNT, YYREEE (reference sequence). The CDR3 region is CASSGVGQATGAFF. The CDR3 coding sequence is TGTGCCAGCAGCGGAGTGGGACAGGCTACGGGAGCTTTCTTT.

The chain has TRBV19 and TRBJ2-5; 7 nucleotides agree with TRBD1. Germline lookup yields CDR1 LNHDA and CDR2 SQIVND (reference sequence). This CDR3 is built from 14 residues. With V trimmed by 6 bases and J by 5 bases, 9 bases remained unmatched. CDR3 in amino acids: CASSDRDLLETQYF. CDR3 DNA sequence: TGTGCCAGTAGCGACAGGGACCTCCTTGAGACCCAGTACTTC.

This clone was counted once. V gene TRBV6-6 combines with J gene TRBJ1-2, with D tentatively TRBD1 (5 bases). Trimming removed 6 bases at V and 2 bases at J, with 16 bases between. CDR1 is MNHNY, CDR2 SVGAGI, per germline (reference sequence). This CDR3 contains 15 residues. The CDR3 sequence: CASSPRGLPNYGYTF. In DNA, the CDR3 is TGTGCCAGCAGCCCCCGGGGACTCCCAAACTATGGCTACACCTTC.

J is TRBJ2-2 and V is TRBV4-2; a weak D match, TRBD2 (6 bases). Trimming stripped 0 bases from V and 1 base from J, with 9 bases between. CDR3 length: 16 residues. The germline V gene has CDR1 LGHNA and CDR2 YNFKEQ. DNA of the CDR3: TGTGCCAGCAGCCAAGATTTCGGGGGGAACACCGGGGAGCTGTTTTTT. Amino acids: CASSQDFGGNTGELFF.

CDR3 in amino acids: CASSQDRTGAFF. In DNA, the CDR3 is TGTGCCAGCAGCCAAGACCGGACAGGGGCGTTCTTC. The rearrangement uses TRBV14 and TRBJ2-1; 9 positions match TRBD1. Trimming cost V 0 bases and J 15 bases; bases outside gene matches: 3. The CDR3 is 12 residues long. From germline, CDR1 is SGHDN and CDR2 FVKESK.